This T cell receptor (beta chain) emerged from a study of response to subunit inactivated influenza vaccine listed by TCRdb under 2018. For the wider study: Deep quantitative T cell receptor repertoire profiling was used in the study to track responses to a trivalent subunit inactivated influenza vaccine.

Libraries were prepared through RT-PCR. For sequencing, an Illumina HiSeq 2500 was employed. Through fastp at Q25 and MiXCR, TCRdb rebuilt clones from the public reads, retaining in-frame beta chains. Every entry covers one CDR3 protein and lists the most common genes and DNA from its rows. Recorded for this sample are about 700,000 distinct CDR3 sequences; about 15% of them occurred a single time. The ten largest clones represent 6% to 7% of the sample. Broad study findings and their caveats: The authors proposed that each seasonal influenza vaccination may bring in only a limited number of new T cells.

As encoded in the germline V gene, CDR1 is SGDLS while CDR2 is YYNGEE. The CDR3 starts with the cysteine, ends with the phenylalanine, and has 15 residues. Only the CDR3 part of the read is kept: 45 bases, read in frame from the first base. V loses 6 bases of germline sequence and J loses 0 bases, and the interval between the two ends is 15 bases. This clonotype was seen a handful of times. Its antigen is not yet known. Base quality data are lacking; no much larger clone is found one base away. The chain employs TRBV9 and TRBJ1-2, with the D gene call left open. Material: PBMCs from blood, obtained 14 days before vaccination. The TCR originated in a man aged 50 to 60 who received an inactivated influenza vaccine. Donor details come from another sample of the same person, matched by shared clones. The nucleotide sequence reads TGTGCCAGCACCAAAGAACATCAGACTAACTATGGCTACACCTTC. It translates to CASTKEHQTNYGYTF. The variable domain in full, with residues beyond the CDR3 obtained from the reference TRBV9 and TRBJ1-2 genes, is DSGVTQTPKHLITATGQRVTLRCSPRSGDLSVYWYQQSLDQGLQFLIQYYNGEERAKGNILERFSAQQFPDLHSELNLSSLELGDSALYFCASTKEHQTNYGYTFGSGTRLTVV.